These 19 T cell receptor beta chains share one sample of origin, sequenced in a study of T cell responses to AZD1222 COVID-19 vaccine. Clones were read by immunoSEQ multiplex PCR, and TCRdb kept only the in-frame ones, dropping some. The table lists about 160,000 clones, almost 90% of them singletons, with over 4.5% in the top ten. The material sequenced was peripheral blood, taken on day 0 of AZD1222 vaccination. All receptors come from an adult in good health.

DNA of the CDR3: TGTGCCAGCAGCGCCGGACAGGGAATCGGAGATTGGGCCTATGGCTACACCTTC. Translated: CASSAGQGIGDWAYGYTF. The chain employs TRBV7-2 and TRBJ1-2; 8 nucleotides align to TRBD1. Germline V gene lookup returns CDR1 SGHTA and CDR2 FQGNSA. The V segment lost 5 bases and the J segment 4 bases; nucleotides outside the gene matches: 18. CDR3 length equals 18 residues.

The chain joins TRBV30 to TRBJ1-1; the D gene is possibly TRBD1 (5 bases). V was cut by 4 bases and J by 4 bases, with 19 bases left in between. CDR3 length: 15 amino acids. Germline V gene sequence: CDR1 GTSNPN, CDR2 SVGIG (reference sequence). This CDR3 is CAWKGRAGFGTEAFF. The DNA of the CDR3 is TGTGCCTGGAAGGGCAGGGCCGGTTTTGGCACTGAAGCTTTCTTT.

The chain links TRBV27 to TRBJ1-6, with 10 nucleotides matching TRBD1. The length of the CDR3 is 14 residues. Germline-derived CDR1 and CDR2 are MNHEY and SMNVEV (reference sequence). V gave up 5 bases and J gave up 9 bases; unmatched junction bases: 4. Here the CDR3 DNA reads TGTGCCAGCAGTAAGACAGGGGGCGTTTCACCCCTCCACTTT. Protein product: CASSKTGGVSPLHF.

This sequence joins TRBV5-4 and TRBJ1-6; D call uncertain. This CDR3 spans 15 amino acids. CDR1 and CDR2 from the germline V gene are SGHNT and YYREEE (reference sequence). The V end lost 0 bases, the J end lost 9 bases, and 13 bases lay between the germline ends. This chain's CDR3 is CASSLAGSRSSPLHF. The CDR3 DNA sequence: TGTGCCAGCAGCTTGGCCGGCAGTAGAAGTTCACCCCTCCACTTT.

The chain is built from TRBV2 and TRBJ1-1; D may be TRBD1 (6 bases). In germline, CDR1 is SNHLY, CDR2 FYNNEI. Trimming stripped 4 bases from V and 4 bases from J, with 10 bases between. CDR3 length equals 13 residues. DNA for the CDR3: TGTGCCAGCAGTGCCGAGGGGGTCACTGAAGCTTTCTTT. This translates into CASSAEGVTEAFF.

The gene calls are TRBV29-1 and TRBJ2-3; tentatively, D is TRBD1 or TRBD2 (5 bases each). The germline gives CDR1 SQVTM, CDR2 ANQGSEA. V lost 3 bases, J lost 6 bases, and 13 bases lay in between. The CDR3 sequence is 13 residues long. The CDR3 region is CSVDMDSGDTQYF. CDR3 DNA: TGCAGCGTTGATATGGACTCAGGGGATACGCAGTATTTT.

The genes are TRBV9 and TRBJ1-2; 11 bases fit TRBD1. Germline assignment: CDR1 SGDLS and CDR2 YYNGEE. The J segment lost 8 bases and the V segment lost 4 bases, leaving 7 bases of the junction unmatched. CDR3 length equals 14 residues. The CDR3 sequence is CASSPEGQGGGYTF. The CDR3 DNA is TGTGCCAGCAGCCCTGAGGGACAGGGGGGCGGCTACACCTTC.

The chain recombines TRBV6-8 with TRBJ2-1, with TRBD2 identical over 11 bases. Germline V gene lookup returns CDR1 MNHGY and CDR2 SAAAGT. V trimming: 0 bases; J trimming: 2 bases; junction bases outside the gene matches: 6. This CDR3 is built from 18 residues. The CDR3 sequence: CASSYSKRTSGPYNEQFF. In DNA, the CDR3 is TGTGCCAGCAGTTACTCGAAAAGGACTAGCGGGCCCTACAATGAGCAGTTCTTC.

In this sample, this clone turned up once. V is TRBV27 and J is TRBJ1-2, with 8 bases that match TRBD1. V trimming: 6 bases; J trimming: 0 bases; junction bases outside the gene matches: 3. Germline assignment: CDR1 MNHEY and CDR2 SMNVEV (reference sequence). The length of the CDR3 is 14 residues. The CDR3 spells CASRTGGPNYGYTF. DNA of the CDR3: TGTGCCAGCAGAACAGGGGGTCCTAACTATGGCTACACCTTC.

The chain couples TRBV27 to TRBJ1-5, with D unresolved. Trimming took off 2 bases at V and 1 base at J, with 3 bases between the two ends. The germline V gene has CDR1 MNHEY and CDR2 SMNVEV (reference sequence). The CDR3 has 13 amino acids. The CDR3 is CASSLVSNQPQHF. The CDR3 bases are TGTGCCAGCAGTTTAGTGAGCAATCAGCCCCAGCATTTT.

This chain joins TRBV28 and TRBJ1-1; D is unclear. The CDR3 runs to 12 residues. Trimming cost V 6 bases and J 11 bases, with 16 bases left between them. From germline, CDR1 is MDHEN and CDR2 SYDVKM. CDR3: CASREEALGAFF. CDR3 nucleotide sequence: TGTGCCAGCAGGGAGGAAGCCCTTGGGGCTTTCTTT.

The chain couples TRBV5-1 to TRBJ2-5; 7 bases agree with TRBD1. The trim removed 4 bases at V and 0 bases at J, leaving 6 bases unmatched. This CDR3 has 15 amino acids. Germline CDR1 is SGHRS and CDR2 is YFSETQ. The CDR3 is CASSDRTGYQETQYF. The CDR3 nucleotides read TGCGCCAGCAGCGATCGGACAGGATACCAAGAGACCCAGTACTTC.

This rearrangement joins TRBV30 to TRBJ1-5; D not certain. CDR3 length equals 18 residues. The V and J ends lost 0 bases and 0 bases respectively, with 18 bases between them. CDR1 and CDR2 from the germline V gene are GTSNPN and SVGIG (reference sequence). CDR3 bases: TGTGCCTGGAGTGTACGGATGAGCCGACGGAATAGCAATCAGCCCCAGCATTTT. It yields the protein CAWSVRMSRRNSNQPQHF. The variable domain in full, completed from reference TRBV30 and TRBJ1-5, reads SQTIHQWPATLVQPVGSPLSLECTVEGTSNPNLYWYRQAAGRGLQLLFYSVGIGQISSEVPQNLSASRPQDRQFILSSKKLLLSDSGFYLCAWSVRMSRRNSNQPQHFGDGTRLSIL.

The chain combines TRBV18 with TRBJ1-1; no clear D gene. Deletions cut 2 bases from V and 4 bases from J, with 11 bases between. The CDR3 spans 14 residues. Germline V lookup: CDR1 KGHSH, CDR2 LQKENI. CDR3 DNA sequence: TGTGCCAGCTCACCAGAACAGTCTAGCACTGAAGCTTTCTTT. Amino acid sequence: CASSPEQSSTEAFF.

The chain employs TRBV28 and TRBJ1-3, with 8 bases matching TRBD1. V dropped 6 bases and J dropped 0; count of bases not matched to a gene: 7. CDR3 length equals 16 residues. CDR1 is MDHEN and CDR2 is SYDVKM in the germline V gene. CDR3 DNA: TGTGCCAGCAGCGAAGGACAGGGCCTCTCTGGAAACACCATATATTTT. Translating gives CASSEGQGLSGNTIYF.

The J gene is TRBJ1-1, the V gene TRBV4-2; D gene unclear. This CDR3 has 13 residues. Germline CDR1 is LGHNA and CDR2 is YNFKEQ. The V and J ends lost 1 base and 8 bases respectively, with 11 bases between them. CDR3: CASSQARVDEAFF. In DNA form, the CDR3 reads TGTGCCAGCAGCCAAGCTCGGGTAGACGAAGCTTTCTTT.

The chain has TRBV18 and TRBJ1-3, with D possibly matching TRBD1 (5 bases). There are 14 residues in the CDR3. The germline V and J ends were trimmed by 6 bases and 2 bases, with 11 bases remaining between them. Germline V gene sequence: CDR1 KGHSH, CDR2 LQKENI. The CDR3 nucleotides read TGTGCCAGCTCCCCTGCCAGGGCTGGAAACACCATATATTTT. This gives the protein CASSPARAGNTIYF.

The chain carries TRBV29-1 and TRBJ2-1; 9 bases agree with TRBD2. The CDR3 is 16 amino acids. With 4 bases clipped from V and 3 bases from J, the junction kept 10 bases outside the gene matches. CDR1 is SQVTM, CDR2 ANQGSEA, per germline. The CDR3 reads CSVVGLAGPLYNEQFF. The CDR3, as DNA: TGCAGCGTTGTGGGACTAGCAGGGCCCCTCTACAATGAGCAGTTCTTC.

V gene TRBV4-3 combines with J gene TRBJ1-6, with D maybe TRBD1 (5 bases). The CDR3 runs 16 residues. V was shortened by 0 bases and J by 8 bases, with 14 bases between the two germline ends. CDR1 and CDR2 from the germline V gene are LGHNA and YSLEER. CDR3 bases: TGCGCCAGCAGCCAAGATAGGGGCCCTGGGTATTCACCCCTCCACTTT. Translated: CASSQDRGPGYSPLHF.